This is a list of T cell receptor beta chains from one sample in a study of T cells in Graves' hyperthyroidism and ophthalmopathy. TCRdb reprocessed the multiplex PCR reads with MiXCR, giving one entry per CDR3 protein. The data hold approximately 410,000 distinct CDR3 sequences, with about 15% observed a single time. The sequenced sample was blood. The receptors originated from a man in his late teens or twenties with Graves' ophthalmopathy. Both conserved end residues are part of each CDR3. D genes are given only for firm matches. Size is omitted from some rows. Given values are once, few, many or a class for expanded clones.

V	size	J	D	DNA	CDR3
TRBV3-1	many	TRBJ2-1	NA	TGTGCCAGCAGCCAAGCCCGGGACGTTAATTACAATGAGCAGTTCTTC	CASSQARDVNYNEQFF
TRBV5-1	NA	TRBJ2-7	TRBD2	TGCGCCAGCAGCGAACCACTAGCGCGGGAGCAGTACTTC	CASSEPLAREQYF
TRBV27	few	TRBJ2-4	NA	TGTGCCAGCAGTTCTCCGGGGAAGTTAAACATTCAGTACTTC	CASSSPGKLNIQYF
TRBV6-2/TRBV6-3	once	TRBJ2-5	TRBD1	TGTGCCACGCGGGACAGGGACCAAGAGACCCAGTACTTC	CATRDRDQETQYF
TRBV5-1	many	TRBJ2-1	TRBD2	TGTGCCAGCAGCTTAGCGGGAGGGCCCAATGAGCAGTTCTTC	CASSLAGGPNEQFF
TRBV3-1	many	TRBJ2-2	NA	TGTGCCAGCAGCCACCCCCCCGGGGAGCTGTTTTTT	CASSHPPGELFF
TRBV7-8	many	TRBJ2-1	NA	TGTGCCAGCAGCTCACTCGGTTACTACAATGAGCAGTTCTTC	CASSSLGYYNEQFF
TRBV7-3	many	TRBJ2-2	TRBD2	TGTGCCAGCAGCTTAATGGCTAGCGGGAACACCGGGGAGCTGTTTTTT	CASSLMASGNTGELFF
TRBV6-5	NA	TRBJ1-5	NA	TGTGCCAGCAGTTACGGGAGGAGAAGCGATGGCAATCAGCCCCAGCATTTT	CASSYGRRSDGNQPQHF
TRBV6-5	few	TRBJ1-3	NA	TGTGCCAGCAGTTACTCCCCAGGGACACTCGGAAACACCATATATTTT	CASSYSPGTLGNTIYF
TRBV28	many	TRBJ2-7	NA	TGTGCCAGCAGCCTCTCCGTGACGTCCTCCTACGAGCAGTACTTC	CASSLSVTSSYEQYF
TRBV6-1	NA	TRBJ1-6	NA	TGTGCCAGCAGTGAAACGGAATCACCCCTCCACTTT	CASSETESPLHF
TRBV29-1	NA	TRBJ1-1	NA	TGCAGCGTTGGGGGTGACACCTCGAACACTGAAGCTTTCTTT	CSVGGDTSNTEAFF
TRBV6-2/TRBV6-3	NA	TRBJ1-1	NA	TGTGCCAGCAGTTACTCGCGACAGTTTGAAGCTTTCTTT	CASSYSRQFEAFF
TRBV6-1	NA	TRBJ1-6	TRBD1	TGTGCCAGCAGTTTTGGACAGGGGGGTGGGTCACCCCTCCACTTT	CASSFGQGGGSPLHF
TRBV10-3	NA	TRBJ1-2	NA	TGTGCCATCAGCGCCTGGACAGCGAACTATGGCTACACCTTC	CAISAWTANYGYTF
TRBV20-1	NA	TRBJ2-5	TRBD2	TGCAGGTTTTCGCGGGAGGCTGGGGAGACCCAGTACTTC	CRFSREAGETQYF
TRBV14	few	TRBJ1-1	NA	TGTGCCAGCAGCCCCAGGGGTTACGGTGAAGCTTTCTTT	CASSPRGYGEAFF
TRBV5-6	few	TRBJ2-5	NA	TGTGCCAGCAGCTTTGTCCCTGCAGGGCTGCAAGAGACCCAGTACTTC	CASSFVPAGLQETQYF
TRBV11-3	many	TRBJ2-1	NA	TGTGCCAGCAGCTTAGATGAGCGACGAGAGCAGTTCTTC	CASSLDERREQFF
TRBV2	many	TRBJ1-2	TRBD1	TGTGCCAGCAGGTCCGGACAGGCCCTATTTGGCTACACCTTC	CASRSGQALFGYTF
TRBV11-2	NA	TRBJ2-7	NA	TGTGCCAGCTCCCTCCGGGTGACCTACGAGCAGTACTTC	CASSLRVTYEQYF
TRBV9	many	TRBJ1-1	TRBD1	TGTGCCAGCAGCGTCGGAGGACAGGGGAGGACTGAAGCTTTCTTT	CASSVGGQGRTEAFF
TRBV24-1	few	TRBJ2-5	NA	TGTGCCACCAGTGATTTCCGAGGGGAGACCCAGTACTTC	CATSDFRGETQYF
TRBV10-1	NA	TRBJ2-1	NA	TGCGCCAGCAGTAGGTCGTTGGGGGAGAATGAGCAGTTCTTC	CASSRSLGENEQFF
TRBV7-6	few	TRBJ1-1	TRBD1	TGTGCCAGCAGCTCAAGGACAGGGTTGAACACTGAAGCTTTCTTT	CASSSRTGLNTEAFF
TRBV3-1	many	TRBJ2-1	TRBD2	TGTGCCAGCAGCCAAGAGGGAGCGCGGGAGGGCGGGGGAAATGAGCAGTTCTTC	CASSQEGAREGGGNEQFF
TRBV6-2/TRBV6-3	many	TRBJ2-1	NA	TGTGCCAGCAGGACGGTCTCCTACAATGAGCAGTTCTTC	CASRTVSYNEQFF
TRBV18	NA	TRBJ1-1	NA	TGTGCCAGCTCGGGACGGAGCGACACTGAAGCTTTCTTT	CASSGRSDTEAFF
TRBV24-1	NA	TRBJ2-2	TRBD1	TGTGCCACCAGTGATTTCGGTTTCACAGGGGGTAGGAACGGGGAGCTGTTTTTT	CATSDFGFTGGRNGELFF
TRBV11-2	NA	TRBJ2-7	NA	TGTGCCAGCAGCGTACTTTCCTACGAGCAGTACTTC	CASSVLSYEQYF
TRBV3-1	few	TRBJ2-7	TRBD1	TGTGCCAGCAGCCAAGGGGGACAGGGTACCTACGAGCAGTACTTC	CASSQGGQGTYEQYF
TRBV6-1	few	TRBJ1-1	TRBD1	TGTGCCAGCAGAGAGAACAGGGGGCTTACTGAAGCTTTCTTT	CASRENRGLTEAFF
TRBV11-2	many	TRBJ1-1	NA	TGTGCCAGCAGCTCACCTCTCTGGGGCAACACTGAAGCTTTCTTT	CASSSPLWGNTEAFF
TRBV4-2	many	TRBJ2-1	TRBD2	TGTGCCAGCAGCCAAGATCTAGTAGCGGGAGACCATGAGCAGTTCTTC	CASSQDLVAGDHEQFF
TRBV5-1	many	TRBJ2-5	TRBD1	TGCGCCAGCAGCGTGGGACAGAGGGAGACCCAGTACTTC	CASSVGQRETQYF
TRBV6-1	many	TRBJ2-3	NA	TGTGCCAGCAAAAGGGACAGCACAGATACGCAGTATTTT	CASKRDSTDTQYF
TRBV2	many	TRBJ2-4	NA	TGTGCCAGCCTAGAGGGGCTTTGGAGCATTCAGTACTTC	CASLEGLWSIQYF
TRBV6-1	many	TRBJ2-5	NA	TGTGCCAGCAGTGCCCTTGTGAGGGGGGCCTCAGAGACCCAGTACTTC	CASSALVRGASETQYF
TRBV5-1	many	TRBJ2-7	NA	TGCGCCAGCAGCGGGGACGGACTATCCTACGAGCAGTACTTC	CASSGDGLSYEQYF
TRBV19	NA	TRBJ2-3	NA	TGTGGCAGTAGTCCACCCGGAACAACAGATACGCAGTATTTT	CGSSPPGTTDTQYF